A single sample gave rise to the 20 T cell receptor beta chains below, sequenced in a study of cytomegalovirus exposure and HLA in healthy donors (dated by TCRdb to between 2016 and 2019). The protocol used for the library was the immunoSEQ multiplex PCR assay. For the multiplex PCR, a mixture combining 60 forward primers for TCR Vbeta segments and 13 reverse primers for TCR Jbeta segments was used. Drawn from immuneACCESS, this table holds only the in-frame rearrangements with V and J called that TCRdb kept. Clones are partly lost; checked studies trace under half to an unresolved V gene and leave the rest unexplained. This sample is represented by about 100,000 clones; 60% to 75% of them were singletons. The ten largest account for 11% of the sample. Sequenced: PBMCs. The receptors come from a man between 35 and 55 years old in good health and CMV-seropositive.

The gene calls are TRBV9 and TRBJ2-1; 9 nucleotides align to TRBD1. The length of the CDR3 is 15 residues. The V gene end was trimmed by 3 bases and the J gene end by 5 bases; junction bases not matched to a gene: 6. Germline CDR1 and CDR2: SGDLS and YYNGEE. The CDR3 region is CASSETGGQNNEQFF. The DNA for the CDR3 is TGTGCCAGCAGCGAAACAGGGGGCCAGAACAATGAGCAGTTCTTC.

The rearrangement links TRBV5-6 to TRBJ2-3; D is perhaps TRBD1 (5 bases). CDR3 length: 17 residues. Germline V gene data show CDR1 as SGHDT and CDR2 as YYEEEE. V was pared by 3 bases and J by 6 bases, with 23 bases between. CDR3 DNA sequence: TGTGCCAGCAGCTCCAAGATAGACAGCCTCGGAAGGGATACGCAGTATTTT. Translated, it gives CASSSKIDSLGRDTQYF.

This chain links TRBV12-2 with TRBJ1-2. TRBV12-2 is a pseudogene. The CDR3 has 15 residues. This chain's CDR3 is CASRLAEGDLYGYTF. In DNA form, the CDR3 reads TGTGCAAGTCGCTTAGCTGAGGGAGATCTCTATGGCTACACCTTC.

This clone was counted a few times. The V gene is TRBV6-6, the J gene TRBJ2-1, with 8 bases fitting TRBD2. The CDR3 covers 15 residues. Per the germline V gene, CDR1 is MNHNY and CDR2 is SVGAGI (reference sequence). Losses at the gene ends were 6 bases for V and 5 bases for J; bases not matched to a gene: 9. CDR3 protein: CASSRSAGVDNEQFF. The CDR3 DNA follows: TGTGCCAGCAGCCGATCAGCGGGAGTGGACAATGAGCAGTTCTTC.

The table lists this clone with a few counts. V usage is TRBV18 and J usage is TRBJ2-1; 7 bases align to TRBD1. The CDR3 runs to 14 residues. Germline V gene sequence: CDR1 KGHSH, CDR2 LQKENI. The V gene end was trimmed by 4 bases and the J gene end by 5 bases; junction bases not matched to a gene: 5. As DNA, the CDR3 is TGTGCCAGCTCACTCCCGGGACAGAACAATGAGCAGTTCTTC. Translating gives CASSLPGQNNEQFF.

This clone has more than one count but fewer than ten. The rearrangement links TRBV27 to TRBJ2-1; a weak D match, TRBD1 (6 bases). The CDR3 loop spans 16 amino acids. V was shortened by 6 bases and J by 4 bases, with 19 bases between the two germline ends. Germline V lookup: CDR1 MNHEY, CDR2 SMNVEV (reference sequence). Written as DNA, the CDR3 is TGTGCCAGCAGCCCTGGTAGGCAGGGGCAGTACAATGAGCAGTTCTTC. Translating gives CASSPGRQGQYNEQFF.

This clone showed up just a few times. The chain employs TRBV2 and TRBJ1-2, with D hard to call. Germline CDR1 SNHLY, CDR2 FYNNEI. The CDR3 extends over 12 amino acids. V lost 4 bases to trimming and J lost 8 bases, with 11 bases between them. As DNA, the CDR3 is TGTGCCAGCAGTGTGAGGGCGGGAGGCTACACCTTC. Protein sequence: CASSVRAGGYTF.

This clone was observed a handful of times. The CDR3 is CSVEGLAGTSTDTQYF. The CDR3 coding sequence is TGCAGCGTTGAAGGGCTAGCGGGCACTAGCACAGATACGCAGTATTTT. The chain has TRBV29-1 and TRBJ2-3; 8 bases agree with TRBD2. The CDR3 consists of 16 residues. Germline CDR1 reads SQVTM; CDR2 reads ANQGSEA. The V segment lost 1 base and the J segment 0 bases; nucleotides outside the gene matches: 6.

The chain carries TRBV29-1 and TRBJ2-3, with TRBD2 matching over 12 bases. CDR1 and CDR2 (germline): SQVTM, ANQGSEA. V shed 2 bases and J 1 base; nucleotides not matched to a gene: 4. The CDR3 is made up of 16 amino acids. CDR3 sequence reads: CSVERTSGTRTDTQYF. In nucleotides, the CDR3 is TGCAGCGTTGAACGGACTAGCGGGACCCGCACAGATACGCAGTATTTT.

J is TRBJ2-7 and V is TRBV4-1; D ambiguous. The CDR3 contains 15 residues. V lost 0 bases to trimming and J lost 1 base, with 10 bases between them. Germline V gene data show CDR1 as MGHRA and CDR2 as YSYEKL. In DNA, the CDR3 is TGCGCCAGCAGCCAAGATGGGCCTACATCCTACGAGCAGTACGTC. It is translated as CASSQDGPTSYEQYV.

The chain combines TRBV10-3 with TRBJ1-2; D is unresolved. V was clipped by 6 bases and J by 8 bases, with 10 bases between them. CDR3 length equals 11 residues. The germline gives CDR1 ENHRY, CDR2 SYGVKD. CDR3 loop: CAIRQIEGYTF. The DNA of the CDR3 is TGTGCCATCAGACAAATTGAAGGCTACACCTTC.

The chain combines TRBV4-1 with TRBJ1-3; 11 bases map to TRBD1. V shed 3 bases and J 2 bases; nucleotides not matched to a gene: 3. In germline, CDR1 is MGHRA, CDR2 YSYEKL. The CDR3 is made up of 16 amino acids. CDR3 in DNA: TGCGCCAGCAGCCAGGGACAGGGGGGGCCTGGAAACACCATATATTTT. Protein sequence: CASSQGQGGPGNTIYF.

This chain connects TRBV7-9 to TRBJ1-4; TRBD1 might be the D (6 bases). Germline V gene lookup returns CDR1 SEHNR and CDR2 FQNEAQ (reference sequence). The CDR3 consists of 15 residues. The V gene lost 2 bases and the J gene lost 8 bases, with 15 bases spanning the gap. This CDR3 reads CASSLSPGQREKLFF. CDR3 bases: TGTGCCAGCAGCTTATCCCCCGGACAGCGGGAAAAACTGTTTTTT.

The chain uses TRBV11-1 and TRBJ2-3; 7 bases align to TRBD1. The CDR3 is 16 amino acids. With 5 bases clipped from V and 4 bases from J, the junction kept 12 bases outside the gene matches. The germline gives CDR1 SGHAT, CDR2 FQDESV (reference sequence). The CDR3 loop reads CASSVTSGGRADTQYF. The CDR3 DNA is TGTGCCAGCAGCGTAACGTCAGGGGGTCGGGCAGATACGCAGTATTTT.

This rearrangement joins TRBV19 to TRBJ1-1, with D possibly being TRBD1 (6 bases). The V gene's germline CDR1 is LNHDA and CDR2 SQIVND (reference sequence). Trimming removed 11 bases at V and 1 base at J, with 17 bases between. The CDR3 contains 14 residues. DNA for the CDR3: TGTGCCTCCGGGACCAGGGGCCAGAACACTGAAGCTTTCTTT. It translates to CASGTRGQNTEAFF.

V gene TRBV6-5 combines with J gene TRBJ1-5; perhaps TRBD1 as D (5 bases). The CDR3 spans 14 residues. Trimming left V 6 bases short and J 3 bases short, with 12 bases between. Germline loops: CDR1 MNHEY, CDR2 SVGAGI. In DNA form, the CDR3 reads TGTGCCAGCAGAGGGGAGGGATTCAATCAGCCCCAGCATTTT. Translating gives CASRGEGFNQPQHF.

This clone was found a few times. The CDR3: CASSSQAHRTSGGWCLFF. CDR3 DNA sequence: TGTGCCAGCAGCTCCCAGGCCCACAGGACTAGCGGGGGCTGGTGCCTGTTTTTT. The chain recombines TRBV7-4 with TRBJ2-2, with TRBD2 matching 13 bases. CDR1 SGHVT and CDR2 SQSDAQ come from the germline V gene. With 4 bases clipped from V and 14 bases from J, the junction kept 19 bases outside the gene matches. The CDR3 covers 18 residues. The full variable domain, with the rest looked up from reference TRBV7-4 and TRBJ2-2, is GAGVSQSPRYKVAKRGRDVALRCDSISGHVTLYWYRQTLGQGSEVLTYSQSDAQRDKSGRPSGRFSAERPERSVSTLKIQRTEQGDSAVYLCASSSQAHRTSGGWCLFFGEGSRLTVL.

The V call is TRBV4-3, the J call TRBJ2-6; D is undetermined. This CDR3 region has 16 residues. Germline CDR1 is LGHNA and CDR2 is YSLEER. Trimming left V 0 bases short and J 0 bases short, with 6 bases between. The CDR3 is CASSQELYSGANVLTF. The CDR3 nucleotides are TGCGCCAGCAGCCAAGAACTCTACTCTGGGGCCAACGTCCTGACTTTC.

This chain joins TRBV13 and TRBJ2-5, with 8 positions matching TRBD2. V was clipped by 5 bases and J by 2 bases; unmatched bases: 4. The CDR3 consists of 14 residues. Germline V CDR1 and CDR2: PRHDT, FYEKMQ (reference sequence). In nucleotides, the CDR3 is TGTGCCAGCAGCCTCACTAGCGGACAAGAGACCCAGTACTTC. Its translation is CASSLTSGQETQYF.

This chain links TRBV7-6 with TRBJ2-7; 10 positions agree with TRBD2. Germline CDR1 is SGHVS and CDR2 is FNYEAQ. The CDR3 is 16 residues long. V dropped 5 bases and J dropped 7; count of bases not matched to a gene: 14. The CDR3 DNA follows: TGTGCCAGCAGCGTTGGGGAGTTAGCGGGAGGCAGAGAGCAGTACTTC. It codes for CASSVGELAGGREQYF.